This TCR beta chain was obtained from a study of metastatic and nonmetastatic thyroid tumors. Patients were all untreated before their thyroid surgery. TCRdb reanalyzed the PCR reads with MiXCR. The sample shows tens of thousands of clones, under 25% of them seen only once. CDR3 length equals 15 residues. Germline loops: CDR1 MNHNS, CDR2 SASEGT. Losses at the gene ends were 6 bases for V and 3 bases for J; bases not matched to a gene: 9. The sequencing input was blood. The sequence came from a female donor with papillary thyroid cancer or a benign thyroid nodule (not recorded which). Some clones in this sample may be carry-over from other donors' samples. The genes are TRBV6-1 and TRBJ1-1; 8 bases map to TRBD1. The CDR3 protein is CASSRGLREDTEAFF. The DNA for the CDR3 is TGTGCCAGCAGCAGGGGGCTGAGGGAGGACACTGAAGCTTTCTTT.